This TCR beta chain derives from a study of T cell repertoires in cytomegalovirus infection. On the study more broadly: HLA-B-restricted CMV epitopes that are well studied were used alongside recently identified HLA-C-restricted ones. Through public TCR beta signatures, both CMV infection and matching HLA type were indicated.

Study-level findings and limits: Using cumulative public TCR beta family frequency, the authors identified those who carried CMV together with the relevant HLA. The response measured ex vivo was dominated by TCR beta clonotypes (HLA-C-restricted and CMV-specific).

A note on this clonotype: Its cognate antigen is unknown.

TCRdb fed the reads into MiXCR, producing one record per CDR3 protein. The data show about 700,000 distinct CDR3 sequences, roughly 36% seen once. The sample here was cultured PBMCs, taken from culture after CMV antigen stimulation. This receptor was identified in a human donor in good health (CMV status not recorded). Some clones in this sample may be carry-over from other donors' samples.

CDR3 bases: TGTGCCAGCAGCTTAGGAGCGGGGGCCATGGTTACTAGCACAGATACGCAGTATTTT. It translates to CASSLGAGAMVTSTDTQYF. The chain uses TRBV7-2 and TRBJ2-3, with 8 bases fitting TRBD2. Trimming cost V 1 base and J 0 bases; bases outside gene matches: 12. CDR1 and CDR2 from the germline V gene are SGHTA and FQGNSA. The CDR3 consists of 19 residues.